The 2 T cell receptor beta chains below all came from one sample that was sequenced in a study of blood T cell repertoires in COVID-19. Profiled with immunoSEQ multiplex PCR; TCRdb holds only in-frame clones, not every one. The sample comprises about 190,000 clones, over 80% of which are singletons, and over 5% rests with the top ten. The sample was peripheral blood. These receptors were obtained from a woman in her thirties with acute or convalescent COVID-19.

The J gene is TRBJ2-7, the V gene TRBV30, with TRBD1 as a possible D gene (6 bases). CDR3 length equals 11 residues. V gave up 7 bases and J gave up 3 bases, with 10 bases separating them. Germline lookup yields CDR1 GTSNPN and CDR2 SVGIG (reference sequence). The CDR3 DNA reads TGTGCCTCATTACAGGGCTACGAGCAGTACTTC. This encodes CASLQGYEQYF.

The gene calls are TRBV27 and TRBJ2-3; 9 positions agree with TRBD2. The germline V gene encodes CDR1 MNHEY and CDR2 SMNVEV (reference sequence). With V trimmed by 2 bases and J by 7 bases, 4 bases remained unmatched. The CDR3 spans 14 residues. The CDR3 DNA follows: TGTGCCAGCAGTTTAAGTAGCGGGAGATATACGCAGTATTTT. Its protein product is CASSLSSGRYTQYF.